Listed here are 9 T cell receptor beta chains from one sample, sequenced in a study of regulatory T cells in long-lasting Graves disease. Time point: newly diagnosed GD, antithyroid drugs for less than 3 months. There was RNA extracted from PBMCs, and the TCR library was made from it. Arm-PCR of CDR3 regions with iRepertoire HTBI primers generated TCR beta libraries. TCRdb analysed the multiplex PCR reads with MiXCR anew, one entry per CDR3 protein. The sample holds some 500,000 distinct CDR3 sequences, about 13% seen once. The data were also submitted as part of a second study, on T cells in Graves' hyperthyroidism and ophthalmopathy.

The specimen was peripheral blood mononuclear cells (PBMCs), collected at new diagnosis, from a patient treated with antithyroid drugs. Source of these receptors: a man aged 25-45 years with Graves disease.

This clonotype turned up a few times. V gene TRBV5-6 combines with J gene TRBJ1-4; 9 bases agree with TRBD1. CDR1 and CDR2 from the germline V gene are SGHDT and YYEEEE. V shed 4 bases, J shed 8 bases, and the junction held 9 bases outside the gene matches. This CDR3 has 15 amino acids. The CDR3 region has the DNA TGTGCCAGCAGCACCCCGACAGGGGGGCGAGAAAAACTGTTTTTT. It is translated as CASSTPTGGREKLFF.

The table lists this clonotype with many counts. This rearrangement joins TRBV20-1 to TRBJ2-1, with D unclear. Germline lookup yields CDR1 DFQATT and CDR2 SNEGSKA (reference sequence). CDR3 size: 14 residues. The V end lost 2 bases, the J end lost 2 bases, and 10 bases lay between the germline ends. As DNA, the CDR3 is TGCAGTGCTAGAAATCTAGTCACCTACAATGAGCAGTTCTTC. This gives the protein CSARNLVTYNEQFF.

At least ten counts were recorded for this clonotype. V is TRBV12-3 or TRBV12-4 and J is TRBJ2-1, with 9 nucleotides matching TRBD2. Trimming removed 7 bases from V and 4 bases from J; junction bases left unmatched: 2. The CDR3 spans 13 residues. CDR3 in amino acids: CASMREGYNEQFF. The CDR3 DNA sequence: TGTGCCAGCATGCGGGAGGGATACAATGAGCAGTTCTTC.

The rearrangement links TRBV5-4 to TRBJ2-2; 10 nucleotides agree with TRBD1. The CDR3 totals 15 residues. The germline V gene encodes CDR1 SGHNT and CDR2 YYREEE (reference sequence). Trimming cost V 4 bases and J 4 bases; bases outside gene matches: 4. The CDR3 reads CASSKDRGVTGELFF. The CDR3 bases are TGTGCCAGCAGCAAGGACAGGGGGGTCACCGGGGAGCTGTTTTTT.

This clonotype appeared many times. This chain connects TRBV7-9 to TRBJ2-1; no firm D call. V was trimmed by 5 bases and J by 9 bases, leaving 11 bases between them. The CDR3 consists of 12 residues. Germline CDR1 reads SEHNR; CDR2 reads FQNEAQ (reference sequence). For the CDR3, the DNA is TGTGCCAGCAGCCCCAATTTGGGTGAGCAGTTCTTC. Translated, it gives CASSPNLGEQFF.

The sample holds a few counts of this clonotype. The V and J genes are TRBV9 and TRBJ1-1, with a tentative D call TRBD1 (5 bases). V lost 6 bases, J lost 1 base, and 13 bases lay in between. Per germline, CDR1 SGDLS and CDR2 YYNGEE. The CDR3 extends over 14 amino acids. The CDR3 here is CASNYGTGNTEAFF. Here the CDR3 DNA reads TGTGCCAGCAACTATGGAACAGGGAACACTGAAGCTTTCTTT.

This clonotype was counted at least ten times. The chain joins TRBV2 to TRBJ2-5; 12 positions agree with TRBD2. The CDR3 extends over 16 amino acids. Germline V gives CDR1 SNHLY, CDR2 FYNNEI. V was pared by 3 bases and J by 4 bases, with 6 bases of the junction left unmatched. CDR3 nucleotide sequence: TGTGCCAGCAGTGAGTTGACTAGCGGGAGTCGAGAGACCCAGTACTTC. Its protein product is CASSELTSGSRETQYF.

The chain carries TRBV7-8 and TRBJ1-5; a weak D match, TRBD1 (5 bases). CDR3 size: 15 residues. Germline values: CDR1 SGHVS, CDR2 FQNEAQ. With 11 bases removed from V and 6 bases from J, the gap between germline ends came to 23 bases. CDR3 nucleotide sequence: TGTGCCTCGGGCCCAGGGAGGATTACAGGTCAGCCCCAGCATTTT. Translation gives CASGPGRITGQPQHF. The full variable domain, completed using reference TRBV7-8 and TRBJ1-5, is GAGVSQSPRYKVAKRGQDVALRCDPISGHVSLFWYQQALGQGPEFLTYFQNEAQLDKSGLPSDRFFAERPEGSVSTLKIQRTQQEDSAVYLCASGPGRITGQPQHFGDGTRLSIL.

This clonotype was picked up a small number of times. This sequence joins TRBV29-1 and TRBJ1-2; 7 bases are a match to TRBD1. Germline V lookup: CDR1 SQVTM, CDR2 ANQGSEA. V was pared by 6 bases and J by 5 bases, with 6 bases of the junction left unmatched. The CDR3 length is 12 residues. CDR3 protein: CSVVTGVYGYTF. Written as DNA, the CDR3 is TGCAGCGTCGTTACAGGGGTTTATGGCTACACCTTC.